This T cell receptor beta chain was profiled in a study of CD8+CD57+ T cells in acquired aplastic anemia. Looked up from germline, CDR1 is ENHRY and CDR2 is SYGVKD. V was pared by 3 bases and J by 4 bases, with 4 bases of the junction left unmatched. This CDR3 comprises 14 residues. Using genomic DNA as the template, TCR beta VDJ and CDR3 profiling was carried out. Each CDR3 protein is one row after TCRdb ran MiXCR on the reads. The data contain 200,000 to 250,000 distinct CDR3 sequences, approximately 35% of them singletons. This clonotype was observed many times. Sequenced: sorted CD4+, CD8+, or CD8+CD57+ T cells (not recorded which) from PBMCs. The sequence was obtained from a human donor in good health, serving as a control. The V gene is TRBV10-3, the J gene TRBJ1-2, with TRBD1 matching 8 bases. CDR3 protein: CAISDSGTGYGYTF. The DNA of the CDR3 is TGTGCCATCAGTGATTCCGGGACAGGCTATGGCTACACCTTC.